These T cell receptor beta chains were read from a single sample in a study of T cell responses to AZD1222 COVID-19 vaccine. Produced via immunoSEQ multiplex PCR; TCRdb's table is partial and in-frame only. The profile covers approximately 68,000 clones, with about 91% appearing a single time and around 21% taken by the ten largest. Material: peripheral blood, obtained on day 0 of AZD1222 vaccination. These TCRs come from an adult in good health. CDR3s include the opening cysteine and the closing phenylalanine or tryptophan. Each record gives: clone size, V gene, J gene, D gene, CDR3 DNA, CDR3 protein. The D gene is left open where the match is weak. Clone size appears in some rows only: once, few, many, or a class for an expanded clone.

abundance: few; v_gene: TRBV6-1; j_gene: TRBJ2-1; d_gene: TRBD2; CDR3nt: TGTGCCAGCAGTGAAGCAGCGGGGGGGTACAATGAGCAGTTCTTC; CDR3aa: CASSEAAGGYNEQFF
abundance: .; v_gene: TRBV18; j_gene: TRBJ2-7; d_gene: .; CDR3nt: TGTGCCAGCTCACCCCCCGTAGGGGACGAGCAGTACTTC; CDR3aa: CASSPPVGDEQYF
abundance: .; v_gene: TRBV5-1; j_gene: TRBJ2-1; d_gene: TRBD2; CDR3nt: TGCGCCAGCAGCTTGGCGGGGGGGGGCCCCTACAATGAGCAGTTCTTC; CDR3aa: CASSLAGGGPYNEQFF
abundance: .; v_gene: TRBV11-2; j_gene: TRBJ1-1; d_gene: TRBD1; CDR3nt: TGTGCCAGCAGCCCGACAGGGGGCGAGGGAGCTTTCTTT; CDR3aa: CASSPTGGEGAFF
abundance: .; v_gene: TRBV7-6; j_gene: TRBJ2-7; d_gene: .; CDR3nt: TGTGCCAGCAGCTTAGAGAGACCACCGCGGTACGAGCAGTACTTC; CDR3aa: CASSLERPPRYEQYF
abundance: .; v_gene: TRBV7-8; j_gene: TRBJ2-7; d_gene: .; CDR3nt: TGTGCCAGCAGCTTAGCAGGACAGACCTCCGAGCAGTACTTC; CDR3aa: CASSLAGQTSEQYF
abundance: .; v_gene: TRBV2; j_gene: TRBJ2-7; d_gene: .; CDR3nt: TGTGCCAGCAGTGAAGGACAGGAAGATTCCTACGAGCAGTACTTC; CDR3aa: CASSEGQEDSYEQYF
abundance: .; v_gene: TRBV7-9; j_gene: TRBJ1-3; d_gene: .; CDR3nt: TGTGCCAGCAGCCCAACGATGGAAGGGTCTGGAAACACCATATATTTT; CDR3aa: CASSPTMEGSGNTIYF
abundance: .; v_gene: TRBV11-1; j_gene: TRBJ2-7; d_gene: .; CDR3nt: TGTGCCAGCAGCTTAACGCCGGGAGCTGGGGAGCAGTACTTC; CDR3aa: CASSLTPGAGEQYF
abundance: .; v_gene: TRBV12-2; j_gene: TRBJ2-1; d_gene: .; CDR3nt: TGTGCAAGTCGCTCCCAACTAGCGGGAGAACTAATTGAGCAGTTCTTC; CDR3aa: CASRSQLAGELIEQFF
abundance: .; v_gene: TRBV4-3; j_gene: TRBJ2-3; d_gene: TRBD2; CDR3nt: TGCGCCAGCAGCCTCCGTCTCCCAGCGGGGGACCGCACAGATACGCAGTATTTT; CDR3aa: CASSLRLPAGDRTDTQYF
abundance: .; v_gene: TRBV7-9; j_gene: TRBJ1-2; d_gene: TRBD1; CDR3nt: TGTGCCAGCAGCCGGGGACAGGGTAACTATGGCTACACCTTC; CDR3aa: CASSRGQGNYGYTF
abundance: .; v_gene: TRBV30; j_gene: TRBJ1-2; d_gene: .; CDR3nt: TGTGCCTGGAGTGTGTATAAAAGGGCACTCCAAAACTATGGCTACACCTTC; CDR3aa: CAWSVYKRALQNYGYTF
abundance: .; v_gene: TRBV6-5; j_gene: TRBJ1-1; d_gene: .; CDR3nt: TGTGCCAGCAGTTACTCGCCCGCGCTCACTGAAGCTTTCTTT; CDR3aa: CASSYSPALTEAFF
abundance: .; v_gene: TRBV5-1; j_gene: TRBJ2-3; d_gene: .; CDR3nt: TGCGCCAGCAGCCCCGACACAGATACGCAGTATTTT; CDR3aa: CASSPDTDTQYF
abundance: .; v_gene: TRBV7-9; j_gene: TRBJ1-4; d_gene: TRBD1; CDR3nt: TGTGCCAGCAGCTGGGGACAGGGGGAGCATGAAAAACTGTTTTTT; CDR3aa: CASSWGQGEHEKLFF
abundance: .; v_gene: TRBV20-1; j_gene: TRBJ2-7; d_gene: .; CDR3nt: TGCAGTGCTGCACAGAGATACGAGCAGTACTTC; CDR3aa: CSAAQRYEQYF
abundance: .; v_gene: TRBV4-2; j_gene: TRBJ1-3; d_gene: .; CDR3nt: TGTGCCAGCAGCCAAAATGGACAGTTCCAGAGGTCTGGAAACACCATATATTTT; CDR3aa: CASSQNGQFQRSGNTIYF
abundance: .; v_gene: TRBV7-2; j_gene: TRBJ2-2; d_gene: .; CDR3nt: TGTGCCAGCGCGGGGGCGACCAACACCGGGGAGCTGTTTTTT; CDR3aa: CASAGATNTGELFF
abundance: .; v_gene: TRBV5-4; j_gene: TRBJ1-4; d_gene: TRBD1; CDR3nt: TGTGCCAGCAGCTCGCTCCTCACAGGGGCGACCAATGAAAAACTGTTTTTT; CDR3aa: CASSSLLTGATNEKLFF
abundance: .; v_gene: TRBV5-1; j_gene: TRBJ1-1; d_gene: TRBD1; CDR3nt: TGCGCCAGCAGCTTGGCTATTCGGACAGGGGATCCTTTCTTT; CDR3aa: CASSLAIRTGDPFF
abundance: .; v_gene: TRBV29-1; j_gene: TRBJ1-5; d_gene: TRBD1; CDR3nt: TGCAGCGTAGGGACAGGGGAAGGGAATCAGCCCCAGCATTTT; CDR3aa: CSVGTGEGNQPQHF